A selection of T cell receptor beta chains follows, all from one sample in a study of blood T cell repertoires in COVID-19. Generated by immunoSEQ multiplex PCR, the TCRdb table keeps only in-frame clones and is missing some. The data contain roughly 120,000 clones, about 85% of them singletons. The sample comprised peripheral blood. The receptor source for this set is a man in his fifties with acute or convalescent COVID-19. Both conserved end residues are part of each CDR3. Some rows have no size entry. The others give once, few or many, or a class for an expanded clone.

cdr3_aa clone_size j_call v_call
CASSFQGQGTEAFF once TRBJ1-1 TRBV28
CASSLDRVTGNTIYF NA TRBJ1-3 TRBV11-2
CASSLALTGTGNTEAFF NA TRBJ1-1 TRBV5-1
CASSSLGAGGPSYGYTF NA TRBJ1-2 TRBV6-2/TRBV6-3
CASSIRDQPQHF NA TRBJ1-5 TRBV19
CASCGQGGEAFF once TRBJ1-1 TRBV10-2
CASSPPSYTEAFF NA TRBJ1-1 TRBV18
CAWSTGVGLGGYTF NA TRBJ1-2 TRBV30
CASSLDREFTGELFF once TRBJ2-2 TRBV5-4
CASSESGGHGELFF NA TRBJ2-2 TRBV6-1
CASSISGGVSYEQYF NA TRBJ2-7 TRBV19
CALEFGTANTGELFF NA TRBJ2-2 TRBV30
CASSDHGTGGAYGYTF NA TRBJ1-2 TRBV6-1
CASRVTDEAFF NA TRBJ1-1 TRBV6-5
CSASQGTNQPQHF few TRBJ1-5 TRBV20-1
CASSLYVTRESYEQYF NA TRBJ2-7 TRBV3-1/TRBV3-2
CATSEQGAWETQYF few TRBJ2-5 TRBV24-1
CAWSTTGQGYTGELFF NA TRBJ2-2 TRBV30
CASSPPTGFYGYTF NA TRBJ1-2 TRBV19
CASSIDRVNSPLHF NA TRBJ1-6 TRBV19
CASSVGPNNSPLHF NA TRBJ1-6 TRBV9
CASSQAGGRVTEAFF once TRBJ1-1 TRBV14
CASSGAEGYGYTF NA TRBJ1-2 TRBV5-1
CASSLAGKYNEQFF NA TRBJ2-1 TRBV11-2
CASSQRPSGRWNYGYTF NA TRBJ1-2 TRBV3-1/TRBV3-2
CASSDILGTLRDTQYF NA TRBJ2-3 TRBV6-1
CASSYLGQNYGYTF NA TRBJ1-2 TRBV7-9
CASGLVRRVHRNTIYF NA TRBJ1-3 TRBV12-5
CASSLARRNTEAFF NA TRBJ1-1 TRBV5-1
CASSISGTGGTEAFF NA TRBJ1-1 TRBV19
CASSGRDRGLLGNTEAFF few TRBJ1-1 TRBV9
CASSLGTGVTNEKLFF NA TRBJ1-4 TRBV5-8
CSARGDLAGGQSTDTQYF once TRBJ2-3 TRBV20-1
CASSRETGYQETQYF NA TRBJ2-5 TRBV3-1/TRBV3-2
CAWQHTTQSGNTIYF NA TRBJ1-3 TRBV30
CSASYPERQFF NA TRBJ2-1 TRBV20-1
CASSIQGYEQYF NA TRBJ2-7 TRBV19
CASSRGQAQETQYF once TRBJ2-5 TRBV5-1
CATSDRRDNNYNEQFF NA TRBJ2-1 TRBV24-1
CASSLAGTQNTEAFF once TRBJ1-1 TRBV5-4
CASSLSEGFNTEAFF few TRBJ1-1 TRBV4-1
CASTVSRGWTEAFF NA TRBJ1-1 TRBV2
CASRQMDSYGYTF NA TRBJ1-2 TRBV21-1
CASSRTSGGNYNEQFF NA TRBJ2-1 TRBV7-9
CASSQDEGVRNQPQHF NA TRBJ1-5 TRBV4-1
CASSSEGATNEKLFF NA TRBJ1-4 TRBV28
CASTLGEGQEQFF once TRBJ2-1 TRBV6-5
CASSDIGQQNEKLFF NA TRBJ1-4 TRBV2
CASRDRGAKGYGYTF few TRBJ1-2 TRBV6-5
CASRSGTGLRETQYF NA TRBJ2-5 TRBV2
CASSAEAATSTDTQYF NA TRBJ2-3 TRBV9
CASSVTGGGDEKLFF few TRBJ1-4 TRBV7-9
CASSEPGYSGNTIYF NA TRBJ1-3 TRBV6-1